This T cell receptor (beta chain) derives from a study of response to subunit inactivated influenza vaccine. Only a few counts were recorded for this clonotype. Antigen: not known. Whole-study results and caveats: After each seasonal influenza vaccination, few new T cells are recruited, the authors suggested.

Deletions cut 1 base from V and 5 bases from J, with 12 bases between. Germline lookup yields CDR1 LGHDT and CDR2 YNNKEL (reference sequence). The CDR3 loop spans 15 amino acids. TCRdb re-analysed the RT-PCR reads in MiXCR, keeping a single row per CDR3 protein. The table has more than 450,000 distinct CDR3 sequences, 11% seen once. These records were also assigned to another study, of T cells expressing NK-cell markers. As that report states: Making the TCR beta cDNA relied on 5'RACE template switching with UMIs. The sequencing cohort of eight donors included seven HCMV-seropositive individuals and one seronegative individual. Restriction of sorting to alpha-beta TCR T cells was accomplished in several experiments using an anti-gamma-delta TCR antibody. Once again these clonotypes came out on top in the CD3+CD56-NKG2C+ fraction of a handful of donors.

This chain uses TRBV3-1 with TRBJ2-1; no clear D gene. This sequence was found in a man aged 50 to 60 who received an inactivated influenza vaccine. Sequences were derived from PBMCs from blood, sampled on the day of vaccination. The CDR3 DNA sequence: TGTGCCAGCAGCCAAGTTAGGTCCCATAACAATGAGCAGTTCTTC. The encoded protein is CASSQVRSHNNEQFF.